A selection of T cell receptor beta chains follows, all from one sample in a study of molecular identifiers for immune sequencing clone quantification. TCRdb reprocessed the PCR reads via MiXCR and lists one record per CDR3 protein. Seen here are just under 65,000 distinct CDR3 sequences, about 17% observed once, and the top ten hold approximately 1.5%. Sequencing was performed on naive CD8+ T cells from blood, with Jurkat cell RNA spiked in. These TCRs come from a human donor in good health. Some libraries in this study had Jurkat cell RNA spiked in. The CDR3 runs from the conserved cysteine through the conserved F or W. D genes are given only for firm matches. Only part of the rows carry a size: once, few, many, or a class if the clone is expanded.

CTSTLRADTQYF TGCACCAGCACCCTCCGGGCAGATACGCAGTATTTT - - TRBV1 12 TRBJ2-3
CASSPGGGGTDTQYF TGCGCCAGCAGCCCAGGAGGTGGTGGCACAGATACGCAGTATTTT - - TRBV4-1 15 TRBJ2-3
CASSLGGGKLFF TGTGCCAGCAGCTTAGGGGGCGGAAAACTGTTTTTT - many TRBV7-8 12 TRBJ1-4
CASSSFGLAVQETQYF TGTGCCAGCAGCTCGTTCGGACTAGCGGTCCAAGAGACCCAGTACTTC TRBD2 many TRBV7-9 16 TRBJ2-5
CASSRTLGTEAFF TGTGCCAGCAGTAGGACATTAGGCACTGAAGCTTTCTTT - - TRBV25-1 13 TRBJ1-1
CASSQGGAYNEQFF TGTGCCAGCAGCCAAGGTGGCGCTTACAATGAGCAGTTCTTC - - TRBV3-1 14 TRBJ2-1
CAWSVSRVDKQFF TGTGCCTGGAGTGTATCCAGGGTGGATAAGCAGTTCTTC - - TRBV30 13 TRBJ2-1
CSVEEAGANEKLFF TGCAGCGTTGAAGAAGCAGGGGCTAATGAAAAACTGTTTTTT - many TRBV29-1 14 TRBJ1-4
CASSLEGLYNEQFF TGTGCCAGCAGCTTGGAGGGACTCTACAATGAGCAGTTCTTC - - TRBV5-8 14 TRBJ2-1
CASSIGASYEQYF TGTGCCAGCAGTATAGGGGCTTCCTACGAGCAGTACTTC - few TRBV27 13 TRBJ2-7
CASSFSRGRGTYEQYF TGTGCCAGCAGCTTTTCCAGGGGCAGGGGAACCTACGAGCAGTACTTC - many TRBV7-9 16 TRBJ2-7
CAWNHNTGELFF TGTGCCTGGAACCACAACACCGGGGAGCTGTTTTTT - many TRBV30 12 TRBJ2-2
CASSQTGATYNEQFF TGCGCCAGCAGCCAGACAGGGGCGACTTACAATGAGCAGTTCTTC TRBD1 few TRBV4-1 15 TRBJ2-1
CASSYSNGGPYEQYF TGTGCCAGCAGTTACTCGAACGGCGGCCCCTACGAGCAGTACTTC - medium-sized TRBV6-2/TRBV6-3 15 TRBJ2-7
CASSLSIGGEQFF TGTGCCAGCAGTTTATCCATAGGCGGTGAGCAGTTCTTC - many TRBV27 13 TRBJ2-1
CASSFAGDDHYVQYF TGTGCCAGCAGCTTTGCGGGAGACGATCACTACGTGCAGTACTTC TRBD2 - TRBV7-9 15 TRBJ2-7
CASSFAATGYDEQFF TGTGCCAGCAGTTTCGCTGCGACAGGGTATGATGAGCAGTTCTTC TRBD1 many TRBV12-3/TRBV12-4 15 TRBJ2-1
CASSIPDQTVVEQYF TGTGCCAGTAGTATACCGGATCAGACAGTGGTCGAGCAGTACTTC - many TRBV19 15 TRBJ2-7
CATSGAAGALDEQFF TGTGCCACCAGTGGGGCAGCGGGAGCGCTAGATGAGCAGTTCTTC TRBD2 - TRBV24-1 15 TRBJ2-1
CASSLGTLSAYEQYF TGTGCCAGCAGCTTAGGGACTCTTTCTGCGTACGAGCAGTACTTC - - TRBV7-6 15 TRBJ2-7
CASSLALQGLLFF TGTGCCAGCAGCTTAGCGCTGCAGGGCCTCCTCTTCTTT - - TRBV7-9 13 TRBJ1-1
CASSGGTSGNGELFF TGTGCCAGCAGCGGGGGGACTAGCGGCAACGGGGAGCTGTTTTTT TRBD2 many TRBV3-1 15 TRBJ2-2
CASSFDGHSTDTQYF TGTGCCAGCAGTTTTGACGGACATAGCACAGATACGCAGTATTTT - many TRBV9 15 TRBJ2-3
CASSQERGPAYEQYF TGCGCCAGCAGCCAAGAAAGGGGGCCTGCCTACGAGCAGTACTTC TRBD1 many TRBV4-1 15 TRBJ2-7
CASSYEIAGNEQYF TGTGCCAGCAGTTACGAAATAGCGGGGAACGAGCAGTACTTC TRBD2 many TRBV6-5 14 TRBJ2-7
CASREGLAGGHEQFF TGTGCCAGCAGAGAAGGACTAGCGGGAGGTCATGAGCAGTTCTTC TRBD2 - TRBV5-5 15 TRBJ2-1